This record looks at one TCR beta chain sequence and its context. Its antigen specificity is not known. Qualities for individual bases were not recorded, and no much larger clone is one base off. From the cysteine up to the phenylalanine, the CDR3 has a length of 16 residues. The sequence is cut down to CDR3 DNA, 48 bases in frame from base 1. CDR1 and CDR2 are read off the germline V gene as MNHEY and SVGEGT. A distance of 15 bases separates the germline ends of V and J, which lose 2 bases and 2 bases respectively. The data belong to a study of blood T cell repertoires in COVID-19 (dated by TCRdb to 2019 to 2021). As for the study more broadly: Samples from collaborators originated in the United States, Italy and Spain and spanned both the acute and convalescent phases of COVID-19. The prospective study material was composed of cDNA or gDNA derived from T cells, B-cell-depleted T cells, or PBMCs. Subjects who had been exposed to COVID-19, were actively infected with it, or had recovered from it provided the deeply sampled blood TCRbeta repertoires that made up the dataset. The repertoires were released in a freely available public database intended as a resource for research on the immune response to SARS-CoV-2. The samples were drawn from the first 160 participants of the ongoing ImmuneRACE study and from roughly 1,300 subjects provided by 6 global collaborators. A de-identified subject ID, COVID-19 status, age in years and sex were almost always included in the sample metadata. HLA class I and class II types, where available, came from metadata supplied by the sample provider rather than from assay-based typing.

At one collaborating source in Seattle, patients were enrolled during active infection and were followed longitudinally through the course of disease. The collaborating institutions used their own protocols to collect whole blood in K2EDTA tubes. Collaborator samples were shipped for TCRbeta analysis as frozen whole blood, isolated PBMCs, or DNA extracted from either sample type. On the study overall, not on this receptor specifically: Clinical and demographic metadata were provided uncurated, with the amount varying by source and participant.

TCRbeta CDR3 regions were amplified from genomic DNA using the immunoSEQ Assay, a bias-controlled multiplex PCR. From the authors' description of their analysis: The number of nucleated cells in each sample was estimated by amplification of reference gene primers within the assay. Sequence reads were collapsed and filtered to measure the absolute abundance of every unique TCRbeta CDR3 rearrangement. For each sample, productive Simpson clonality was calculated by taking the square root of Simpson's diversity index across productive rearrangements. TCRdb retrieved this table from immuneACCESS and kept in-frame rearrangements only. Not all clones are present; in checked studies, unresolved V genes account for under half, and no reason is known for the remainder. V, J and clone size derive from that table, while D and trimming were established from the DNA sequence. For this sample the table gives over 150,000 clones, of which around 90% were detected only once. Approximately 5% of the sample is held by the ten biggest clonotypes.

This TCR came from a man between 18 and 29 years old with COVID-19, enrolled during active disease. Sequenced input: peripheral blood. The V and J segments used are TRBV6-2 or TRBV6-3 and TRBJ2-5, with TRBD1 tentatively as D gene (6 bases match). The nucleotide sequence reads as follows: TGTGCCAGCAGTTACGACAGGCCCCAGATGCAAGAGACCCAGTACTTC. Translation gives CASSYDRPQMQETQYF.